The clone carrying this T cell receptor (beta chain) was observed a single time. V shed 2 bases and J shed 4 bases, with 12 bases lying between them. Germline assignment: CDR1 SGHVS and CDR2 FNYEAQ. The CDR3 is 15 residues long. Treatment: randomized to nivolumab then ipilimumab (arm A) or the reverse (arm B). None of the patients previously received DNA-damaging chemotherapy. This entry belongs to a study of sequential checkpoint blockade in melanoma. Study as a whole: Maintenance nivolumab came after either treatment sequence.

Here immunoSEQ multiplex PCR was the method, and the copy in TCRdb shows in-frame clones only, minus some. Among more than 11,000 clones, 50% to 55% were seen once, and the ten largest hold 15% to 20%. This clonotype originated in a human donor with melanoma. The chain employs TRBV7-6 and TRBJ2-1; a weak D match, TRBD2 (6 bases). The sample here was CD8+ T cells sorted from blood (inferred from file names), taken from a patient given nivolumab and ipilimumab in sequence. CDR3 DNA: TGTGCCAGCAGCTTATTTACGGGGGAATACAATGAGCAGTTCTTC. It codes for CASSLFTGEYNEQFF.